This T cell receptor (beta chain) was documented in a study of blood T cell repertoires in COVID-19. Study information: Specimens from acute and convalescent COVID-19 originated in the United States, Italy and Spain. The cDNA or gDNA used as material had been derived from T cells, B-cell-depleted T cells, or PBMCs.

This CDR3 spans 18 amino acids. The trim removed 3 bases at V and 4 bases at J, leaving 17 bases unmatched. Germline V lookup: CDR1 MDHEN, CDR2 SYDVKM. Study processing details: Amplified reference gene primers provided the basis for estimating nucleated cell counts. Method: immunoSEQ multiplex PCR; TCRdb's copy keeps in-frame clones and lacks some. V and J calls plus clone size are reproduced from that table; the DNA served to infer D and trimming. In the table there are some 98,000 clones, about 79% of which are singletons. What was sequenced was peripheral blood. The V call is TRBV28, the J call TRBJ1-2; 7 bases fit TRBD1. This TCR came from a man in his sixties with acute or convalescent COVID-19. In DNA, the CDR3 is TGTGCCAGCAGTTTTCCCATCGGCGGGACAGAACCCTCCTATGGCTACACCTTC. This translates into CASSFPIGGTEPSYGYTF.